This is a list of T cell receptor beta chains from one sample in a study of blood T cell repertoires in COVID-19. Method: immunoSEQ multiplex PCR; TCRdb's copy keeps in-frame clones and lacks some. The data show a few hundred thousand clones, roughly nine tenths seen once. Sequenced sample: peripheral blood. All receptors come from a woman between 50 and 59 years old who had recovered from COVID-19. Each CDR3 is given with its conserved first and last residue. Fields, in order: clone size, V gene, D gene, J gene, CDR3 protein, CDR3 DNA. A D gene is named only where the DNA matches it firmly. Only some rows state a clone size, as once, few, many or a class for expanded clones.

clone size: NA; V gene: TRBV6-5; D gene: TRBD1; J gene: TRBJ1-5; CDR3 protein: CASRPTGGSEQPQHF; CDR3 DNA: TGTGCCAGCAGACCTACAGGGGGCTCAGAACAGCCCCAGCATTTT
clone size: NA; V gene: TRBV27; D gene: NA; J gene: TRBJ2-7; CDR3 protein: CASSLLGEYEQYF; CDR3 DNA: TGTGCCAGCAGTTTATTGGGCGAGTACGAGCAGTACTTC
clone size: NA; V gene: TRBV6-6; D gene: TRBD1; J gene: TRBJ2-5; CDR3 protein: CASRRGQGAETQYF; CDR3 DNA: TGTGCCAGCAGGAGGGGACAGGGGGCGGAGACCCAGTACTTC
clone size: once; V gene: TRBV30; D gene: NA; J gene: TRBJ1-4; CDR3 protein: CAGSLKGGFVQKLFF; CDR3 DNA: TGTGCCGGTTCCCTGAAAGGAGGGTTTGTCCAAAAACTGTTTTTT
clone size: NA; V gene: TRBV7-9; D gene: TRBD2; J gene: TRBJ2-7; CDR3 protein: CASSLILAGGLSYEQYF; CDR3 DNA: TGTGCCAGCAGCTTAATCCTAGCGGGAGGCCTTTCCTACGAGCAGTACTTC
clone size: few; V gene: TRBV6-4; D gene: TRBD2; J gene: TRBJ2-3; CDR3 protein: CASSDSGGGTDTQYF; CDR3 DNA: TGTGCCAGCAGTGACTCGGGCGGGGGAACAGATACGCAGTATTTT
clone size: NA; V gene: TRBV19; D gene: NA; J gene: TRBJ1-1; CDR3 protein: CASSLTQQGRRAEAFF; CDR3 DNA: TGTGCCAGTAGTCTTACACAACAGGGAAGACGGGCTGAAGCTTTCTTT
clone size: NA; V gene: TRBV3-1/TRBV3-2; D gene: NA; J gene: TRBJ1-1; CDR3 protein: CASSPGGLGAEAFF; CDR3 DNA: TGTGCCAGCAGCCCCGGGGGTTTAGGAGCTGAAGCTTTCTTT
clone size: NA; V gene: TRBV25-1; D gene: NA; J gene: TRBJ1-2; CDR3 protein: CASSAGNYGYTF; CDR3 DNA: TGTGCCAGCAGTGCAGGGAACTATGGCTACACCTTC
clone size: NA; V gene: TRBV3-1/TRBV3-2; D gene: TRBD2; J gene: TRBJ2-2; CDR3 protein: CASSQIAGGTTGELFF; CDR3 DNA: TGTGCCAGCAGCCAAATAGCGGGGGGGACCACCGGGGAGCTGTTTTTT
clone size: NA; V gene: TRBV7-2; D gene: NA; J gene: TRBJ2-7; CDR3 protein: CASSPWTFYEQYF; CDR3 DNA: TGTGCCAGCAGCCCTTGGACATTTTACGAGCAGTACTTC
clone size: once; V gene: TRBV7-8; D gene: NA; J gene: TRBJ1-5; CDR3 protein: CASSQLGGASNQPQHF; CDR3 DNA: TGTGCCAGCAGCCAACTGGGGGGGGCTAGCAATCAGCCCCAGCATTTT
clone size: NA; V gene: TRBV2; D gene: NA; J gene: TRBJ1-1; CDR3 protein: CASSPIGEGLLNTEAFF; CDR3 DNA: TGTGCCAGCAGTCCTATAGGTGAGGGCCTTCTCAACACTGAAGCTTTCTTT
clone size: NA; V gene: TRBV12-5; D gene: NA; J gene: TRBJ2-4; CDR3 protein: CASGLETIAKNIQYF; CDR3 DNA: TGTGCTAGTGGTTTGGAGACAATAGCCAAAAACATTCAGTACTTC
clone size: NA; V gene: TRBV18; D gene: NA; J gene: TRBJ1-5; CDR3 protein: CASSPQRTENQPQHF; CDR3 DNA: TGTGCCAGCTCACCACAGAGGACAGAGAATCAGCCCCAGCATTTT
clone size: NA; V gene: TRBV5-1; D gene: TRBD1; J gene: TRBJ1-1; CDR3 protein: CASSPPGTGANTEAFF; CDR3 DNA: TGCGCCAGCAGCCCACCGGGGACAGGGGCGAACACTGAAGCTTTCTTT
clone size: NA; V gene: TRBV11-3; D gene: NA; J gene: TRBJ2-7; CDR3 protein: CASSKRVDSYEQYF; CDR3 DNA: TGTGCCAGCAGCAAACGGGTGGACTCCTACGAGCAGTACTTC
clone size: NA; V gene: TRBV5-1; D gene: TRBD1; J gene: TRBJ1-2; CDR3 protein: CASSLGDSYYGYTF; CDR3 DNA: TGCGCCAGCAGCTTGGGGGACAGCTACTATGGCTACACCTTC
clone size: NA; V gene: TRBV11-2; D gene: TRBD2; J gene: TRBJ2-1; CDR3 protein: CASSLLPGLAGGNEQFF; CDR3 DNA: TGTGCCAGCAGCCTCCTCCCGGGACTAGCGGGAGGGAATGAGCAGTTCTTC
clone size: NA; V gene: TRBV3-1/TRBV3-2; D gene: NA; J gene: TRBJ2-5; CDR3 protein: CASSPPGAEETQYF; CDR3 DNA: TGTGCCAGCAGCCCCCCTGGGGCAGAAGAGACCCAGTACTTC
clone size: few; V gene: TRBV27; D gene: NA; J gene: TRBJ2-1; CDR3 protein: CASSLSGWGDEQFF; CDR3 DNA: TGTGCCAGCAGTTTAAGTGGTTGGGGAGATGAGCAGTTCTTC
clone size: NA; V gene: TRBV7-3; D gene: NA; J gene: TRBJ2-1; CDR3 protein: CASSLLGRPDNEQFF; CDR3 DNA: TGTGCCAGCAGCTTACTTGGCCGCCCTGACAATGAGCAGTTCTTC
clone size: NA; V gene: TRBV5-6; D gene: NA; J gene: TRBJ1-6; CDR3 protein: CASSSNRDSPLHF; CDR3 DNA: TGTGCCAGCAGCTCCAACAGGGATTCACCCCTCCACTTT
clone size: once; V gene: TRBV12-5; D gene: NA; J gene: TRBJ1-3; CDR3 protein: CASGFSGAGNTIYF; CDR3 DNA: TGTGCTAGTGGTTTTTCAGGGGCTGGAAACACCATATATTTT
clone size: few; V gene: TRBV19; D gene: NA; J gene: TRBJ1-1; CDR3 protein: CADNGEGRKDTEAFF; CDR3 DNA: TGTGCCGATAACGGGGAAGGCAGGAAGGACACTGAAGCTTTCTTT
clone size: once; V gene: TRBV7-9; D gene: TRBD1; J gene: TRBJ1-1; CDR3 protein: CASSLSTGNSAFF; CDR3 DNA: TGTGCCAGCAGCTTATCGACAGGGAACTCGGCTTTCTTT
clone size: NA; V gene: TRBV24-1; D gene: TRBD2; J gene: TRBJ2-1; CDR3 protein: CATRTGGTEQFF; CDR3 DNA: TGTGCCACCAGGACCGGGGGGACTGAGCAGTTCTTC
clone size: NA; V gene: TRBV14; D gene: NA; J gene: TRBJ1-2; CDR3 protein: CASSQRGRGGYTF; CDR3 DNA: TGTGCCAGCAGCCAACGGGGGAGAGGAGGCTACACCTTC
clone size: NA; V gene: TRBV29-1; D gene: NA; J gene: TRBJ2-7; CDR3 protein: CSARGGAEQYF; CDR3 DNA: TGCAGCGCCCGGGGCGGGGCCGAGCAGTACTTC
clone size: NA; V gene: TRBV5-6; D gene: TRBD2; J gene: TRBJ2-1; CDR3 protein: CASSRRTSGAAYNEQFF; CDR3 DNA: TGTGCCAGCAGCCGCCGGACTAGCGGGGCAGCCTACAATGAGCAGTTCTTC
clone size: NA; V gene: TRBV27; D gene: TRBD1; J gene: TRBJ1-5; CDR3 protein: CASSLTGTERNQPQHF; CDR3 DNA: TGTGCCAGCAGTTTAACTGGGACAGAACGCAATCAGCCCCAGCATTTT
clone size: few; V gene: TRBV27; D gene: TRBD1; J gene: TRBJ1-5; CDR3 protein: CASSTDRPNQPQHF; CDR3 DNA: TGTGCCAGCAGTACGGACAGGCCTAATCAGCCCCAGCATTTT
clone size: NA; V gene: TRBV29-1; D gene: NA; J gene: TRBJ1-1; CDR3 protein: CSVEGLLTDEAFF; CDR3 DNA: TGCAGCGTTGAAGGATTACTGACTGATGAAGCTTTCTTT
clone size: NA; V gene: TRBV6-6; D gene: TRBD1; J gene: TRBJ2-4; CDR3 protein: CASSPSNRGPAINIQYF; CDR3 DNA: TGTGCCAGCAGTCCAAGCAACAGGGGGCCCGCTATTAACATTCAGTACTTC
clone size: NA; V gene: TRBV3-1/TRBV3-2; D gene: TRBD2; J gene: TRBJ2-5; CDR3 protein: CASSQGTSQETQYF; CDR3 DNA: TGTGCCAGCAGCCAAGGGACTAGTCAAGAGACCCAGTACTTC
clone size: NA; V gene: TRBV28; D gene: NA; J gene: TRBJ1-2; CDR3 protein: CASSLGGPGYTF; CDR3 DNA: TGTGCCAGCAGTTTGGGGGGTCCTGGCTACACCTTC
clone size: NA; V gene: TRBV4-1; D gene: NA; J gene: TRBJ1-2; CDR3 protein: CASSSSGQTANYGYTF; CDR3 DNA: TGCGCCAGCAGCTCTTCCGGACAGACTGCTAACTATGGCTACACCTTC
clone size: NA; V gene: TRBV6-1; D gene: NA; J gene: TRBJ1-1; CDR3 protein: CASSEAWAKRNTEAFF; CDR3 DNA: TGTGCCAGCAGTGAAGCGTGGGCCAAGAGGAACACTGAAGCTTTCTTT
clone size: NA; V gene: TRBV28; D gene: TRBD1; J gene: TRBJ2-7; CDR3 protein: CASSAPGQSLYEQYF; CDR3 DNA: TGTGCCAGCAGTGCACCGGGACAGTCCCTCTACGAGCAGTACTTC
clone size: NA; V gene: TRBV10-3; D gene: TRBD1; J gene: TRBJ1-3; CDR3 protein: CAIRGTGASGNTIYF; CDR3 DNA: TGTGCCATCAGGGGGACAGGCGCATCTGGAAACACCATATATTTT
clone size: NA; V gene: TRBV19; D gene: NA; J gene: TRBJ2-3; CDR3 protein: CASSIDGRTDTQYF; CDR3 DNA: TGTGCCAGTAGTATAGATGGCCGCACAGATACGCAGTATTTT
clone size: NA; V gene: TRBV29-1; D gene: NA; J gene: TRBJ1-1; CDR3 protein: CSGVSGGVTEAFF; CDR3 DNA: TGCAGCGGGGTGAGCGGGGGTGTGACTGAAGCTTTCTTT
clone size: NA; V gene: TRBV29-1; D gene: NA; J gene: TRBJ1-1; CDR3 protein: CSVVRGGQMNTEAFF; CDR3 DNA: TGCAGCGTCGTCCGGGGAGGACAAATGAACACTGAAGCTTTCTTT
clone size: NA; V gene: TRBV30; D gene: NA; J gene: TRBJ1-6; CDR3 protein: CAWSEVQGGNSPLHF; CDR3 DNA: TGTGCCTGGAGTGAGGTTCAGGGTGGCAATTCACCCCTCCACTTT
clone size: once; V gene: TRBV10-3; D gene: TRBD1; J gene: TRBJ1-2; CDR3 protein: CAIKVEGALSYGYTF; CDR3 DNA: TGTGCCATCAAGGTGGAGGGGGCTTTATCCTATGGCTACACCTTC
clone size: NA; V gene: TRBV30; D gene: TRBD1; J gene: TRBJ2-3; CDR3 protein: CAWRPLGTGRGGRNTQYF; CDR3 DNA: TGTGCCTGGCGGCCACTAGGGACAGGGCGAGGGGGGCGAAATACGCAGTATTTT